The T cell receptor beta chain described here comes from a study of shared clonotypes between healthy human individuals. Genomic DNA for unsorted samples was obtained from about 90 million PBMCs. Sequencing used immunoSEQ multiplex PCR; TCRdb keeps in-frame clones, though not all of them. The sample includes around 530,000 clones, around 77% of them seen just once. Study results and caveats: An effect of sequencing depth on clonotype sharing among donors was expected.

This CDR3 is built from 16 residues. Per germline, CDR1 ENHRY and CDR2 SYGVKD. J gave up 0 bases and V 2 bases, and 6 bases lay outside the gene matches. Comments on this clone: Its antigen is not known.

The specimen was PBMCs. This receptor was taken from a woman in her forties in good health. Some clones in this sample may be carry-over from other donors' samples. This chain joins TRBV10-3 and TRBJ2-7; TRBD2 matches 8 bases. The CDR3 coding sequence is TGTGCCATCAGTGAGACCAACAGCGGGAGCTCCTACGAGCAGTACTTC. Encoded protein: CAISETNSGSSYEQYF.